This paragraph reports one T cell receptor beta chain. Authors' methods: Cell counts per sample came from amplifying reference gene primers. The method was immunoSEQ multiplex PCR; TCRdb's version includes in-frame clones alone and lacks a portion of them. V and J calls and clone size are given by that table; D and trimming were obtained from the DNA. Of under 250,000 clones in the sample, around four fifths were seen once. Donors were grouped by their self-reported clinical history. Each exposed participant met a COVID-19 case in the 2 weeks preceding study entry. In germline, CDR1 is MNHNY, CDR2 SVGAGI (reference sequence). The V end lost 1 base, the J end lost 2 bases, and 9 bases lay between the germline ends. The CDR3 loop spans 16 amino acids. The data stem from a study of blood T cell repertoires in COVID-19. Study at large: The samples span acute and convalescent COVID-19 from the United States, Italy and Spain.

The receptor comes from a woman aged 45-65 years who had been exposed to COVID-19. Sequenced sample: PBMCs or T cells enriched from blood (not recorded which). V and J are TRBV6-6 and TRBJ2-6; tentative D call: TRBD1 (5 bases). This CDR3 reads CASSYLGQTGANVLTF. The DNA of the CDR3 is TGTGCCAGCAGTTACTTAGGACAAACTGGGGCCAACGTCCTGACTTTC.